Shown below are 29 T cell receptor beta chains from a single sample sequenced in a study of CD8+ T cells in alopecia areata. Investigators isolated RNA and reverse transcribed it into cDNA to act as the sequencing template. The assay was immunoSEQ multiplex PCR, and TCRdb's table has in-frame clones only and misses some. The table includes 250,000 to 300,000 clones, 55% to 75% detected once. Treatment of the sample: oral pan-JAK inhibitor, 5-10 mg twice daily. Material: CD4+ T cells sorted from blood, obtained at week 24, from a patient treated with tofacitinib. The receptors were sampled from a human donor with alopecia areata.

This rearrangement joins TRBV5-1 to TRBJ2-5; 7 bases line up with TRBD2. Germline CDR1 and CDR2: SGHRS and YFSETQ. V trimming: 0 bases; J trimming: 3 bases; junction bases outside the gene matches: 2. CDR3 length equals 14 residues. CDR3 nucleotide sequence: TGCGCCAGCAGCTTGGCACTAGCGAAAGAGACCCAGTACTTC. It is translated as CASSLALAKETQYF.

The CDR3 protein is CASSSGRGGELFF. The DNA of the CDR3 is TGTGCCAGCAGCTCGGGGAGGGGCGGGGAGCTGTTTTTT. The chain carries TRBV7-2 and TRBJ2-2, with 7 bases fitting TRBD2. V was clipped by 4 bases and J by 7 bases; unmatched bases: 3. Germline V gene sequence: CDR1 SGHTA, CDR2 FQGNSA. The length of the CDR3 is 13 residues.

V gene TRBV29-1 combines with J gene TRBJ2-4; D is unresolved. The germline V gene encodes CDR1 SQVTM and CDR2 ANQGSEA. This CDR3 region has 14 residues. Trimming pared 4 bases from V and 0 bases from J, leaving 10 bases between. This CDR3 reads CSVVERKAKNIQYF. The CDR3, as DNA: TGCAGCGTTGTCGAACGGAAAGCCAAAAACATTCAGTACTTC.

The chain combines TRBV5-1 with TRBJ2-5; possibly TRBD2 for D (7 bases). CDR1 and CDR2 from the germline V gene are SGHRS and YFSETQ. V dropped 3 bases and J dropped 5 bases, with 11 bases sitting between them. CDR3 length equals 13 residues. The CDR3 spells CASSSGGGETQYF. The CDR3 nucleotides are TGCGCCAGCAGCTCGGGGGGCGGGGAGACCCAGTACTTC.

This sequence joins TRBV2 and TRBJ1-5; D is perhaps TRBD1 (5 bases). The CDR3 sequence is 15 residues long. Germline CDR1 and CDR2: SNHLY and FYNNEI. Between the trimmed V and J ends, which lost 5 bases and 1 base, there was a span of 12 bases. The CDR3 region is CASSPDSTSNQPQHF. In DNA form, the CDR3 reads TGTGCCAGCAGTCCCGACAGCACCAGCAATCAGCCCCAGCATTTT.

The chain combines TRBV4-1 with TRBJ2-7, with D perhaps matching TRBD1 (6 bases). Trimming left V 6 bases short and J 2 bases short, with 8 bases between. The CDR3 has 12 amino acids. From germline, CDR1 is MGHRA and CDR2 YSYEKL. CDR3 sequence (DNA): TGCGCCAGCAGACGGGACACCTACGAGCAGTACTTC. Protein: CASRRDTYEQYF.

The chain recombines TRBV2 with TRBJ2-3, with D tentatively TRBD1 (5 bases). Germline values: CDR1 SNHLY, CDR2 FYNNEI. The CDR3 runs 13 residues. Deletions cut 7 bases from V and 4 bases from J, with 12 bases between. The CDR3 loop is CASNPGNADTQYF. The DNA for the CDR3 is TGTGCCAGCAATCCAGGGAACGCAGATACGCAGTATTTT.

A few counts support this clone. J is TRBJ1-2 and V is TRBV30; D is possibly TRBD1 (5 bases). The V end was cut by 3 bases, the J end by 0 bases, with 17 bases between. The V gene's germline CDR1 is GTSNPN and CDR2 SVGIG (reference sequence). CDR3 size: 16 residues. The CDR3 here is CAWSTFRDGANYGYTF. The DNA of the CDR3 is TGTGCCTGGAGCACCTTCCGGGACGGAGCTAACTATGGCTACACCTTC.

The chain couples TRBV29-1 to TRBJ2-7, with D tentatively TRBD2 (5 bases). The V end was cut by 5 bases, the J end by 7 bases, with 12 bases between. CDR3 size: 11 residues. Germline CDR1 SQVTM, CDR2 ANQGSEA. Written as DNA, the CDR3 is TGCAGCGTTTCAGAGCGGTGGGAGCAGTACTTC. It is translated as CSVSERWEQYF.

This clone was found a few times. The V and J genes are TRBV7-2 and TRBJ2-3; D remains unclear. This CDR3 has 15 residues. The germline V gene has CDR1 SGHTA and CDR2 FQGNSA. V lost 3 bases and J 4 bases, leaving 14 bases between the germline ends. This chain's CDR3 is CASSFGVSNADTQYF. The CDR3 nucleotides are TGTGCCAGCAGCTTTGGGGTTAGCAACGCAGATACGCAGTATTTT.

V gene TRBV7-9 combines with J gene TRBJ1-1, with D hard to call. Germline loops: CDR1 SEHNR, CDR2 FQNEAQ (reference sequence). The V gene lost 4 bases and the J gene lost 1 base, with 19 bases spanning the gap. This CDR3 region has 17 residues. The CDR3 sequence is CASSSLQPHMGNTEAFF. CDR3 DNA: TGTGCCAGCAGCTCGCTGCAACCCCATATGGGGAACACTGAAGCTTTCTTT.

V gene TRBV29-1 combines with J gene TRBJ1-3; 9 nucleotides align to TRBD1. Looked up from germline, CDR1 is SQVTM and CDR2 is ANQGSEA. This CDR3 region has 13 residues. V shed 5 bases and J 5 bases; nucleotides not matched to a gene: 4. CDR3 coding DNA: TGCAGCGTTTTACAGGGGGCAAGAAACACCATATATTTT. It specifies CSVLQGARNTIYF.

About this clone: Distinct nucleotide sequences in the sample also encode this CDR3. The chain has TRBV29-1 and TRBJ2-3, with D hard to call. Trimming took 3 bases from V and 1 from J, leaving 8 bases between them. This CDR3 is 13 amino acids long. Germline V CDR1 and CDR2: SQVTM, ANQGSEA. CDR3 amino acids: CSVDGGGTDTQYF. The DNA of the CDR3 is TGCAGCGTTGACGGCGGAGGCACAGATACGCAGTATTTT.

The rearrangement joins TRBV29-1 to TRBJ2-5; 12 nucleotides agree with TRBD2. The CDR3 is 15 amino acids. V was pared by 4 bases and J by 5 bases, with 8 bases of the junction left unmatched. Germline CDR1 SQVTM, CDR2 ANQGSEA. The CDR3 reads CSVAVTSGGGETQYF. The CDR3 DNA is TGCAGCGTTGCCGTGACTAGCGGGGGCGGTGAGACCCAGTACTTC.

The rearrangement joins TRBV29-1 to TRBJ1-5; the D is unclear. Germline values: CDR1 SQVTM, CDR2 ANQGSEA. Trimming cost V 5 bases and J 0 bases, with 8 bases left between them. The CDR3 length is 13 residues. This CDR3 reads CSVRGNSNQPQHF. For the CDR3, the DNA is TGCAGCGTTAGAGGGAATAGCAATCAGCCCCAGCATTTT.

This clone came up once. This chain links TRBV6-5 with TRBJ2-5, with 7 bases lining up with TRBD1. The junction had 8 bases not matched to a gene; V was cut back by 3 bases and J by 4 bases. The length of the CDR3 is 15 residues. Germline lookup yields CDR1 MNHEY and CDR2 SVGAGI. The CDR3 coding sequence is TGTGCCAGCAGTTATGGCGACAGGGTTGGAGAGACCCAGTACTTC. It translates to CASSYGDRVGETQYF.

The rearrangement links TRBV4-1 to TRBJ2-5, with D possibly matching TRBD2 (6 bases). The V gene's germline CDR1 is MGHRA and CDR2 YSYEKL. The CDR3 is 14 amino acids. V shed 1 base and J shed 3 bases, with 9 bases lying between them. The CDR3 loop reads CASSQVGGEETQYF. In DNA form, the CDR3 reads TGCGCCAGCAGCCAAGTCGGCGGGGAAGAGACCCAGTACTTC.

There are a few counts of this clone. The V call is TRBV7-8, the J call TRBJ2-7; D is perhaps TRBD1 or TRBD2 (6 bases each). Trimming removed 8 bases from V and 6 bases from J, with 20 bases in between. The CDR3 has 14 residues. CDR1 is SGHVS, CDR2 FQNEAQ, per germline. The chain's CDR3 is CASPPGGRASEQYF. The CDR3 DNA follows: TGTGCCAGCCCCCCTGGGGGGCGGGCATCCGAGCAGTACTTC.

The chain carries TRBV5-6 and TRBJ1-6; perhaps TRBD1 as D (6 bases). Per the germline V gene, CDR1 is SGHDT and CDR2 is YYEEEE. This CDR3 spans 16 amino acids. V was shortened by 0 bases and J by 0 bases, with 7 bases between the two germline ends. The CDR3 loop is CASSLGGGSYNSPLHF. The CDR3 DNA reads TGTGCCAGCAGCTTGGGAGGGGGCTCCTATAATTCACCCCTCCACTTT.

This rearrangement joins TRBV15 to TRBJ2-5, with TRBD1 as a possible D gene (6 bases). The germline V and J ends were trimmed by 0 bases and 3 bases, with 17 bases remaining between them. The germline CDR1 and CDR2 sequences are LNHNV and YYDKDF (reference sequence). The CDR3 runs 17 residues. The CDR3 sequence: CATSRDLGRGFEETQYF. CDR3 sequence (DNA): TGTGCCACCAGCAGAGATTTGGGCAGGGGCTTCGAAGAGACCCAGTACTTC.

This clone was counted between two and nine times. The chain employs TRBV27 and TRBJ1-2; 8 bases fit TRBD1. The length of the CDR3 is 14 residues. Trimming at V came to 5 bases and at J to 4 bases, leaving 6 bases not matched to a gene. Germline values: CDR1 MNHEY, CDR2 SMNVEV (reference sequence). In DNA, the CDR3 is TGTGCCAGCAGTCCCACAGGGGGTTCCTATGGCTACACCTTC. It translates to CASSPTGGSYGYTF.

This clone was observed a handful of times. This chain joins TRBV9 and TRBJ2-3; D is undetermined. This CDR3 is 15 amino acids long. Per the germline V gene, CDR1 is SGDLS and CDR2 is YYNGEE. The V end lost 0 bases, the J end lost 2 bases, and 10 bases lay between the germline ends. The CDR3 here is CASSVANGYTDTQYF. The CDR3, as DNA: TGTGCCAGCAGCGTAGCGAACGGATACACAGATACGCAGTATTTT. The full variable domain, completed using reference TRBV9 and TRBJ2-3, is DSGVTQTPKHLITATGQRVTLRCSPRSGDLSVYWYQQSLDQGLQFLIQYYNGEERAKGNILERFSAQQFPDLHSELNLSSLELGDSALYFCASSVANGYTDTQYFGPGTRLTVL.

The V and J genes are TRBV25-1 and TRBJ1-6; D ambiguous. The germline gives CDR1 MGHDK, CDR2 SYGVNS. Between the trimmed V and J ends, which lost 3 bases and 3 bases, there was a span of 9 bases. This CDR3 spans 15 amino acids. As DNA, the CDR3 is TGTGCCAGCAGTGAGACGGGATTCTATAATTCACCCCTCCACTTT. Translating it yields CASSETGFYNSPLHF.

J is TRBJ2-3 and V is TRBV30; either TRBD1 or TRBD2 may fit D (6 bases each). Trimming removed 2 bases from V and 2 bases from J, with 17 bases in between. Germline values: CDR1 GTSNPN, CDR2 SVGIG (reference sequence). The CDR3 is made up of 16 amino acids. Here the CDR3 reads CAWSPRDRRVTDTQYF. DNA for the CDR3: TGTGCCTGGAGTCCCCGAGACAGGAGGGTCACAGATACGCAGTATTTT.

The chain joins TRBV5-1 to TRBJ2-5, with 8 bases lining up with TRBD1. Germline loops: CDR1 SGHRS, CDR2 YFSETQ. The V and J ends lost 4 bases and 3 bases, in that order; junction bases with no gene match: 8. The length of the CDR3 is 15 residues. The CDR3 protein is CASSPRTGREETQYF. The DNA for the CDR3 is TGCGCCAGCAGCCCTAGGACAGGGCGAGAAGAGACCCAGTACTTC.

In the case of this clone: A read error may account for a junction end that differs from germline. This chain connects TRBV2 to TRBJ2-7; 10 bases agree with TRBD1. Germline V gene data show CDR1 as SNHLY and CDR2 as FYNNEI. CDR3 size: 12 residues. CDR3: CASQHGTGVNRF. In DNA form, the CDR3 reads TGTGCCAGCCAACACGGGACAGGGGTTAACCGCTTC.

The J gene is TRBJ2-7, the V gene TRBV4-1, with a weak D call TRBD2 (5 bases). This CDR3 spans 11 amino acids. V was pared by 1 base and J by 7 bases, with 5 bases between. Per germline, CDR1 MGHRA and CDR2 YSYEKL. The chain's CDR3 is CASSQAGEQYF. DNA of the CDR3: TGCGCCAGCAGCCAAGCGGGGGAGCAGTACTTC.

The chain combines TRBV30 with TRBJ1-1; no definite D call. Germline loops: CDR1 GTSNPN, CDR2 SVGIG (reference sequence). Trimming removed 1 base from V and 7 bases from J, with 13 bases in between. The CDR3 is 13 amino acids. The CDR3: CAWSDTEGFEAFF. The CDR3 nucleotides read TGTGCCTGGAGTGATACGGAAGGATTTGAAGCTTTCTTT.

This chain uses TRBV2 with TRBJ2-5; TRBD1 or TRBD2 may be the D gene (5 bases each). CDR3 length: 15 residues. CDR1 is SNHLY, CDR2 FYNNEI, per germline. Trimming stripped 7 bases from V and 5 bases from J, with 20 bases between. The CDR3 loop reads CASINRDQGWETQYF. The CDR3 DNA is TGTGCCAGCATCAACCGGGACCAGGGCTGGGAGACCCAGTACTTC.